Below are 24 T cell receptor beta chains sequenced from a single sample in a study of cytomegalovirus exposure and HLA in healthy donors. The primer mix had 60 Vbeta and 13 Jbeta primers. Some clones are missing from TCRdb's copy, which holds only in-frame ones; the method was immunoSEQ multiplex PCR. The sample includes about 160,000 clones. Specimen: PBMCs. These receptors all stem from a woman aged 55 to 70 in good health and CMV-seronegative.

V is TRBV15 and J is TRBJ2-7; D not resolved. This CDR3 region has 14 residues. Trimming removed 0 bases from V and 7 bases from J, with 13 bases in between. Per the germline V gene, CDR1 is LNHNV and CDR2 is YYDKDF (reference sequence). CDR3 in amino acids: CATSRDGAYGEQYF. The CDR3 coding sequence is TGTGCCACCAGCAGAGATGGAGCCTATGGGGAGCAGTACTTC.

The chain carries TRBV18 and TRBJ2-7, with 7 positions matching TRBD2. The ends lost 1 base at V and 4 bases at J; junction bases unmatched: 7. Per germline, CDR1 KGHSH and CDR2 LQKENI. The CDR3 covers 15 residues. The CDR3 loop reads CASSPRGGGIYEQYF. The CDR3, as DNA: TGTGCCAGCTCACCACGTGGGGGGGGAATATACGAGCAGTACTTC.

The rearrangement joins TRBV12-5 to TRBJ2-7; D might be TRBD1 (6 bases). CDR3 length: 14 amino acids. The germline V gene encodes CDR1 LGHNT and CDR2 FRNRAP. With 1 base removed from V and 0 bases from J, the gap between germline ends came to 7 bases. The CDR3 protein is CASGLGTVSYEQYF. The CDR3 DNA follows: TGTGCTAGTGGTTTGGGGACAGTCTCCTACGAGCAGTACTTC.

The chain links TRBV5-1 to TRBJ2-3; D may be TRBD2 (7 bases). Per germline, CDR1 SGHRS and CDR2 YFSETQ. The V gene lost 2 bases and the J gene lost 3 bases, with 13 bases spanning the gap. This CDR3 has 15 amino acids. The CDR3 region is CASSFGGAGTDTQYF. CDR3 sequence (DNA): TGCGCCAGCAGCTTTGGGGGGGCGGGGACAGATACGCAGTATTTT.

The chain uses TRBV5-1 and TRBJ2-7; D possibly corresponds to TRBD1 (6 bases). In germline, CDR1 is SGHRS, CDR2 YFSETQ. This CDR3 is 13 amino acids long. The V gene lost 4 bases and the J gene lost 2 bases, with 10 bases spanning the gap. The CDR3 loop reads CASSRTDTYEQYF. CDR3 nucleotide sequence: TGCGCCAGCAGCCGGACAGACACCTACGAGCAGTACTTC.

Of note for this clone: Other DNA sequences of this sample code for an identical CDR3. The CDR3 protein is CASSLGSSYNEQFF. The CDR3 nucleotides are TGCGCCAGCAGCTTAGGGAGCTCCTACAATGAGCAGTTCTTC. The gene calls are TRBV5-1 and TRBJ2-1; tentatively, D is TRBD2 (5 bases). Germline lookup yields CDR1 SGHRS and CDR2 YFSETQ. The CDR3 has 14 residues. V dropped 2 bases and J dropped 0 bases, with 6 bases sitting between them.

V usage is TRBV6-5 and J usage is TRBJ1-2, with TRBD1 as a possible D gene (6 bases). The germline V gene encodes CDR1 MNHEY and CDR2 SVGAGI. Trimming removed 6 bases from V and 8 bases from J, with 13 bases in between. The CDR3 has 12 residues. The CDR3 spells CASRTGGTGYTF. CDR3 coding DNA: TGTGCCAGCAGGACCGGTGGGACAGGCTACACCTTC.

The chain combines TRBV5-1 with TRBJ1-2; 10 bases are shared with TRBD1. CDR3 length equals 14 residues. Germline-derived CDR1 and CDR2 are SGHRS and YFSETQ. Trimming took 5 bases from V and 4 from J; bases not matched to a gene: 5. The DNA of the CDR3 is TGCGCCAGCAGGGTGAGGACAGGGGGCTATGGCTACACCTTC. Its translation is CASRVRTGGYGYTF.

The gene calls are TRBV5-1 and TRBJ2-1, with TRBD1 identical over 11 bases. Losses at the gene ends were 4 bases for V and 5 bases for J; bases not matched to a gene: 5. The CDR3 runs 15 residues. CDR1 and CDR2 (germline): SGHRS, YFSETQ. CDR3 amino acids: CASSARDRGNNEQFF. The CDR3, as DNA: TGCGCCAGCAGCGCCCGGGACAGGGGGAACAATGAGCAGTTCTTC.

This rearrangement joins TRBV9 to TRBJ1-3, with TRBD1 as a possible D gene (5 bases). The length of the CDR3 is 17 residues. Germline V gene lookup returns CDR1 SGDLS and CDR2 YYNGEE. With 1 base removed from V and 0 bases from J, the gap between germline ends came to 14 bases. The CDR3 bases are TGTGCCAGCAGCGTACTAGTAAACCAGGGCTCTGGAAACACCATATATTTT. Protein: CASSVLVNQGSGNTIYF. Full variable domain (remainder filled in from reference TRBV9 and TRBJ1-3): DSGVTQTPKHLITATGQRVTLRCSPRSGDLSVYWYQQSLDQGLQFLIQYYNGEERAKGNILERFSAQQFPDLHSELNLSSLELGDSALYFCASSVLVNQGSGNTIYFGEGSWLTVV.

This sequence joins TRBV7-2 and TRBJ1-1; the D gene is possibly TRBD1 (5 bases). The CDR3 length is 13 residues. CDR1 SGHTA and CDR2 FQGNSA come from the germline V gene. The ends were cut back, 5 bases at V and 7 bases at J, with 14 bases in the middle. CDR3 sequence reads: CASSHSGASEAFF. Written as DNA, the CDR3 is TGTGCCAGCAGCCATAGCGGGGCCAGTGAAGCTTTCTTT.

The chain joins TRBV9 to TRBJ2-1; TRBD2 agrees at 7 bases. The V gene end was trimmed by 5 bases and the J gene end by 3 bases; junction bases not matched to a gene: 11. Per germline, CDR1 SGDLS and CDR2 YYNGEE. The CDR3 has 16 amino acids. CDR3: CASRKGVGGNYNEQFF. Written as DNA, the CDR3 is TGTGCCAGCAGAAAAGGGGTGGGAGGGAACTACAATGAGCAGTTCTTC.

V gene TRBV11-2 combines with J gene TRBJ2-2; 11 bases align to TRBD2. CDR3 length: 19 amino acids. Trimming at V came to 5 bases and at J to 6 bases, leaving 17 bases not matched to a gene. CDR1 is SGHAT and CDR2 is FQNNGV in the germline V gene. The CDR3 sequence is CASSPTSSGRRLSAGELFF. The DNA for the CDR3 is TGTGCCAGCAGCCCGACCTCTAGCGGGAGGAGGCTTTCGGCCGGGGAGCTGTTTTTT.

The rearrangement links TRBV5-1 to TRBJ1-2; TRBD1 is a possible D gene (5 bases). The germline gives CDR1 SGHRS, CDR2 YFSETQ. The CDR3 totals 13 residues. Trimming took 5 bases from V and 0 from J, leaving 8 bases between them. CDR3 loop: CASRIQANYGYTF. The CDR3 coding sequence is TGCGCCAGCAGGATACAGGCTAACTATGGCTACACCTTC. Combining the CDR3 with reference TRBV5-1 and TRBJ1-2 gives the whole variable domain KAGVTQTPRYLIKTRGQQVTLSCSPISGHRSVSWYQQTPGQGLQFLFEYFSETQRNKGNFPGRFSGRQFSNSRSEMNVSTLELGDSALYLCASRIQANYGYTFGSGTRLTVV.

The V gene is TRBV7-3, the J gene TRBJ2-2, with 7 positions matching TRBD1. Germline V gives CDR1 SGHTA, CDR2 FQGTGA. V lost 5 bases and J lost 4; bases outside the gene matches: 4. The CDR3 is 14 residues long. The CDR3 protein is CASSATGSTGELFF. The CDR3 nucleotides are TGTGCCAGCAGCGCGACAGGGTCCACCGGGGAGCTGTTTTTT.

This chain links TRBV21-1 with TRBJ2-7; the tabulated D call, TRBD2, remains unverified against the DNA. TRBV21-1 is a pseudogene segment. The CDR3 loop spans 15 amino acids. The CDR3 is CASRRNLAGGYEQYF. For the CDR3, the DNA is TGTGCCAGCAGACGAAACTTAGCGGGGGGCTACGAGCAGTACTTC.

The rearrangement links TRBV30 to TRBJ2-1; D is perhaps TRBD1 (6 bases). This CDR3 has 12 residues. V shed 1 base and J shed 12 bases, with 13 bases lying between them. Germline V gene data show CDR1 as GTSNPN and CDR2 as SVGIG (reference sequence). In nucleotides, the CDR3 is TGTGCCTGGAGTGCAACAGGGCGAGTGCAGTTCTTC. Protein: CAWSATGRVQFF.

This chain connects TRBV7-9 to TRBJ2-2, with D unresolved. The germline CDR1 and CDR2 sequences are SEHNR and FQNEAQ (reference sequence). This CDR3 comprises 14 residues. The germline V and J ends were trimmed by 2 bases and 6 bases, with 10 bases remaining between them. CDR3 protein: CASSLLIGPGELFF. The CDR3 bases are TGTGCCAGCAGCTTACTAATTGGGCCCGGGGAGCTGTTTTTT.

This CDR3 reads CASSLVTGYPNTEAFF. DNA of the CDR3: TGTGCCAGCAGCTTAGTGACAGGGTATCCGAACACTGAAGCTTTCTTT. The rearrangement joins TRBV7-9 to TRBJ1-1; 7 nucleotides match TRBD1. Germline V lookup: CDR1 SEHNR, CDR2 FQNEAQ (reference sequence). The CDR3 has 16 amino acids. Trimming at V came to 1 base and at J to 1 base, leaving 6 bases not matched to a gene.

The chain has TRBV5-6 and TRBJ2-7; D perhaps matches TRBD2 (5 bases). Trimming removed 0 bases from V and 4 bases from J, with 11 bases in between. CDR3 length: 14 residues. Germline V gene data show CDR1 as SGHDT and CDR2 as YYEEEE. The CDR3 DNA reads as TGTGCCAGCAGCTTGGGACGCGGCGGGTACGAGCAGTACTTC. This sequence encodes CASSLGRGGYEQYF.

As concerns this clone: Its ends do not fully match the called genes, so a read error is possible. This chain connects TRBV2 to TRBJ2-2, with D perhaps TRBD2 (6 bases). Per germline, CDR1 SNHLY and CDR2 FYNNEI. The CDR3 runs 17 residues. CDR3 coding DNA: TGTGCCAGCAGGGCCCTAGGAGCAGGCACGAACACCGGGGGGCTGTTTTTT. Amino acid sequence: CASRALGAGTNTGGLFF. The full variable domain, its missing parts supplied by reference TRBV2 and TRBJ2-2, is EPEVTQTPSHQVTQMGQEVILRCVPISNHLYFYWYRQILGQKVEFLVSFYNNEISEKSEIFDDQFSVERPDGSNFTLKIRSTKLEDSAMYFCASRALGAGTNTGGLFFGEGSRLTVL.

The V gene is TRBV7-9, the J gene TRBJ2-7; 9 bases are a match to TRBD2. J was trimmed by 2 bases and V by 1 base; bases with no gene match: 3. This CDR3 region has 15 residues. The V gene's germline CDR1 is SEHNR and CDR2 FQNEAQ (reference sequence). CDR3 DNA: TGTGCCAGCAGCTTAGTGTCTAGCGGGACCTACGAGCAGTACTTC. It yields the protein CASSLVSSGTYEQYF.

The rearrangement links TRBV27 to TRBJ1-2; 7 bases fit TRBD1. The junction had 17 bases not matched to a gene; V was cut back by 6 bases and J by 1 base. The germline V gene encodes CDR1 MNHEY and CDR2 SMNVEV (reference sequence). The CDR3 extends over 18 amino acids. The CDR3 region has the DNA TGTGCCAGCAGCTCCCTATGGGGTACTAGACAGGGTAACTATGGCTACACCTTC. This codes for CASSSLWGTRQGNYGYTF.

This chain links TRBV29-1 with TRBJ1-2; D gene uncertain. Trimming pared 4 bases from V and 3 bases from J, leaving 12 bases between. The CDR3 is 13 residues long. Germline V gene data show CDR1 as SQVTM and CDR2 as ANQGSEA. The CDR3 sequence: CSVASTRDYGYTF. CDR3 nucleotides: TGCAGCGTTGCTAGCACTAGGGACTATGGCTACACCTTC.